This T cell receptor beta chain comes out of a study of CD8+ T cells in alopecia areata (dated by TCRdb to the late 2010s). Some background on the complete study: Treated patients were enrolled in an open-label pilot trial of oral tofacitinib, 5 to 10 mg twice daily, for moderate-to-severe alopecia areata. Clonality in the scalp was compared among normal scalp (n=4), patchy alopecia areata scalp (n=8), and alopecia totalis/universalis scalp (n=8). High-throughput TCRbeta sequencing was used to examine T cell clonal expansion in alopecia areata in both the C3H/HeJ mouse model and human patients. The SALT score, which quantifies the percentage of affected scalp surface area, was used to measure disease severity in treated patients. The RNA source kit depended on sample type: the PAXgene miRNA kit for fixed scalp, the miRNeasy kit for PBMCs, and the RNeasy kit for mouse skin. TCRbeta CDR3 regions were amplified by immunoSEQ multiplex PCR with 35 Vbeta forward and 13 Jbeta reverse primers. Tofacitinib was administered for 6 to 18 months, and 6 months of follow-up off drug were then conducted to assess delayed response and recurrence. Tofacitinib-treated patients had biopsies at baseline and at 4 and 24 weeks of treatment, with a later scalp biopsy in several patients. In humans, TCRbeta sequencing was performed on scalp tissue and on sorted CD4+ and CD8+ peripheral blood T cells from healthy controls and from patients with patchy or totalis/universalis alopecia areata. Findings and caveats that apply to the study as a whole: Because the treated cohort was small and included a single nonresponder, larger studies are needed to assess links between baseline CD8+ expansion and response. Higher clonality and more expanded CD8+ clones were observed in lesional scalp than in normal scalp, particularly in alopecia totalis/universalis, a finding suggestive of antigenic drive. Unlike mouse skin, where gammadelta T cells dominate, normal human skin contains resident alphabeta T cells that get sequenced too, which complicates analysis of the scalp TCR repertoire. TCR sequences shared between patients were less clear than in mice, possibly partly because of HLA diversity in the patient population. Many expanded lesional clones were found to persist in scalp and blood during tofacitinib treatment, and relapse after treatment cessation may be partly explained by this persistence. With tofacitinib, both scalp clonality and the number of expanded CD8+ clones among the top 100 scalp clones went down significantly.

Explained via the paper, the time point label denotes: roughly 24 weeks on oral tofacitinib. The sample's treatment or condition, from its label and the paper: oral pan-JAK inhibitor, 5-10 mg twice daily. Lesional scalp punch biopsies and peripheral blood were collected from alopecia areata patients. PBMCs were isolated by density centrifugation and stained for CD3, CD4 and CD8, after which CD4+ and CD8+ T cells were sorted on a FACSAria. The library relied on the immunoSEQ multiplex PCR assay. For TCR sequencing, RNA was extracted from every sample and reverse transcribed into cDNA to serve as template. First-strand cDNA was synthesized with SuperScript III using a 2:1 mix of oligo-dT and random hexamers. A synthetic immune receptor repertoire was used to measure amplification bias, and any remaining bias was corrected computationally. As for the original processing: After raw reads were preprocessed to remove errors, the CDR3 was defined following IMGT conventions as running from the conserved cysteine to phenylalanine. Clonality was calculated as 1 minus Shannon entropy normalized by log2 of the number of productive unique TCRs. CD4 or CD8 identity of scalp clones was inferred by cross-referencing scalp TCRbeta sequences with sorted blood CD4 and CD8 repertoires. Here the immuneACCESS table is served through TCRdb, limited to in-frame sequences with V and J called. Missing clones are a known gap in these copies; in checked studies unresolved V genes cover under half, and the rest lacks a known reason. D and trimming come from the DNA, and the V and J calls and clone size come from that table. The sample contains over 150,000 clones, roughly 50% of them found a single time. About 5% of the sample is in the top ten clones.

On this clone itself: No antigen is known for it. There are no base qualities to consult, and no much larger clone falls within one base.

Its CDR3 holds 14 amino acids, cysteine through phenylalanine. The only DNA kept is the CDR3, 42 bases in frame from the first base. Reading the germline V gene gives CDR1 MGHRA and CDR2 YSYEKL. The junction shows trimming of 0 bases on V and 5 bases on J, and the gene matches do not reach 3 bases of it. The sequence joins TRBV4-1 to TRBJ2-5; TRBD1 matches 7 bases in the middle. This sequence was found in a human donor with alopecia areata. The material was CD4+ T cells sorted from blood, obtained at week 24, from a patient treated with tofacitinib. The encoded CDR3 is CASSQEGRGETQYF. The sequenced DNA is TGCGCCAGCAGCCAAGAGGGCAGGGGGGAGACCCAGTACTTC.